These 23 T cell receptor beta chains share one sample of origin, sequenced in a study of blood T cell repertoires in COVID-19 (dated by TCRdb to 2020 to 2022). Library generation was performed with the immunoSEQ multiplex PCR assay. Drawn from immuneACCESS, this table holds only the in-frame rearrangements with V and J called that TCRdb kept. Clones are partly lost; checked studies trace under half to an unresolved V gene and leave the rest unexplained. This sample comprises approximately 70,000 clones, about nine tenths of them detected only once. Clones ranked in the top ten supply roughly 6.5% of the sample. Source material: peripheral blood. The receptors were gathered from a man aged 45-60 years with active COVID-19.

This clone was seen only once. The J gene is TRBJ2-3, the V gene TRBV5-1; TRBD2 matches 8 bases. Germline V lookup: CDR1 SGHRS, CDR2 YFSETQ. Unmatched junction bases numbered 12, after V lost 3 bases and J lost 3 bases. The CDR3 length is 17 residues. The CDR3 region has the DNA TGCGCCAGCAGCTGGGCGACTAGCGCCCTCGGAACAGATACGCAGTATTTT. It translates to CASSWATSALGTDTQYF.

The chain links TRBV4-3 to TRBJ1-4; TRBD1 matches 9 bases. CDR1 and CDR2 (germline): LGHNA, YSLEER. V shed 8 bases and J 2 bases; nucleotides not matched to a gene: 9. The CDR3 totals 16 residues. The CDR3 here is CASGQGTSMTNEKLFF. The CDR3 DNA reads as TGCGCCAGCGGACAGGGGACGAGTATGACTAATGAAAAACTGTTTTTT.

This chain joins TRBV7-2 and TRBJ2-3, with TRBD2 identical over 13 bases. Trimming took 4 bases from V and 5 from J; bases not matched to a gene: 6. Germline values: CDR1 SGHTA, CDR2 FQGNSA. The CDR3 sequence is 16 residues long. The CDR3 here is CASSSLAGGLGDTQYF. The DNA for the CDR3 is TGTGCCAGCAGCTCACTAGCGGGGGGGCTGGGAGATACGCAGTATTTT.

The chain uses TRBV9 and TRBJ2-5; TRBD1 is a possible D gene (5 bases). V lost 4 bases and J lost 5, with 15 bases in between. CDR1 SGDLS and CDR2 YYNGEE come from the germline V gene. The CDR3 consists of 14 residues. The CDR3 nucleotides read TGTGCCAGCAGCCCCCTAGGGGTCAGCGAGACCCAGTACTTC. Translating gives CASSPLGVSETQYF.

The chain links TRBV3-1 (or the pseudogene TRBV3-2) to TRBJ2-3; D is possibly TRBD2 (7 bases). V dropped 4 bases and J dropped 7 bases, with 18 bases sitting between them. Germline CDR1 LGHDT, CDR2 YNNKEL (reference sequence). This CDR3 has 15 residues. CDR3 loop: CASSRGGGLANTQYF. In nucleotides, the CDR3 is TGTGCCAGCAGCCGTGGGGGGGGCCTGGCCAATACGCAGTATTTT.

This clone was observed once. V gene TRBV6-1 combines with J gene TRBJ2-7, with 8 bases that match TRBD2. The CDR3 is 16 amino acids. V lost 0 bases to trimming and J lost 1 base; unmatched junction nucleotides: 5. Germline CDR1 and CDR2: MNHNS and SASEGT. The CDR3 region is CASSEALASGSYEQYF. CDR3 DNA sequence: TGTGCCAGCAGTGAAGCTCTTGCTAGCGGGTCCTACGAGCAGTACTTC.

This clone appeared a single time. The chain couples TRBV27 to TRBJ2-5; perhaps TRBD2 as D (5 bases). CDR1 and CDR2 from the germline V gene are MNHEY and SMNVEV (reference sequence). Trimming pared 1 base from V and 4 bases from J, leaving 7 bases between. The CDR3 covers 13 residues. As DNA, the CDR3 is TGTGCCAGCAGTTTATGGAGCGGAGAGACCCAGTACTTC. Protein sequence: CASSLWSGETQYF.

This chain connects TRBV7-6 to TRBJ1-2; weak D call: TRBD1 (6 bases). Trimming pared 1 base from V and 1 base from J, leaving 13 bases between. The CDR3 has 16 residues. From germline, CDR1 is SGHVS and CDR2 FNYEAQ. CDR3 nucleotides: TGTGCCAGCAGCTTAGGACAGGCCCACAGTAACTATGGCTACACCTTC. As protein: CASSLGQAHSNYGYTF.

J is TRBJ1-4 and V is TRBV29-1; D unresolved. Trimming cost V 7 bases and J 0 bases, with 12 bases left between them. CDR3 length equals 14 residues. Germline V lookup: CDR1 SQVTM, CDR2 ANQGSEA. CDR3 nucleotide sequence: TGCAGCGCCCTTGCGGTTGCAACTAATGAAAAACTGTTTTTT. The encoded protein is CSALAVATNEKLFF.

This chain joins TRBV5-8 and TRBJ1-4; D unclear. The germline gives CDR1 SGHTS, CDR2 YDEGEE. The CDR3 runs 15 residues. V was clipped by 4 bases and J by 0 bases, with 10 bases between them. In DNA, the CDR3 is TGTGCCAGCAGCCACGCTGGCTCAACTAATGAAAAACTGTTTTTT. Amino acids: CASSHAGSTNEKLFF. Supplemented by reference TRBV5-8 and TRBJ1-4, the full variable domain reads EAGVTQSPTHLIKTRGQQATLRCSPISGHTSVYWYQQALGLGLQFLLWYDEGEERNRGNFPPRFSGRQFPNYSSELNVNALELEDSALYLCASSHAGSTNEKLFFGSGTQLSVL.

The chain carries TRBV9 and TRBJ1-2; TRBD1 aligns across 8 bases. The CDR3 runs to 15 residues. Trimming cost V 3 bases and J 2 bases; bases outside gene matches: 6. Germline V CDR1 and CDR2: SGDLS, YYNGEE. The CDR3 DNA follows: TGTGCCAGCAGCGCGGGACAGGCGGCCAACTATGGCTACACCTTC. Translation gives CASSAGQAANYGYTF.

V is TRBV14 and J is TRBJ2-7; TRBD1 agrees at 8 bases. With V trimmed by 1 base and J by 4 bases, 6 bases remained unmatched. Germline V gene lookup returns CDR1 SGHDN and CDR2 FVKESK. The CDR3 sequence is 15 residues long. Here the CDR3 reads CASSQGTGNFYEQYF. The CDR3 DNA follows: TGTGCCAGCAGCCAAGGGACAGGGAATTTTTACGAGCAGTACTTC.

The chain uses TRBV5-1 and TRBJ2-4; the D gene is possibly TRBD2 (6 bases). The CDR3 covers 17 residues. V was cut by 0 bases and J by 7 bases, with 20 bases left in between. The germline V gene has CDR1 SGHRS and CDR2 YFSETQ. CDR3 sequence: CASSLGRGQGGPNIQYF. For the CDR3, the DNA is TGCGCCAGCAGCTTGGGGAGGGGTCAGGGAGGTCCGAACATTCAGTACTTC.

CDR3 sequence reads: CASSVDRGVNEQFF. CDR3 nucleotides: TGTGCCAGTAGTGTGGACAGGGGAGTCAATGAGCAGTTCTTC. J is TRBJ2-1 and V is TRBV19; TRBD1 matches 9 bases. V was clipped by 5 bases and J by 6 bases; unmatched bases: 5. The CDR3 totals 14 residues. Looked up from germline, CDR1 is LNHDA and CDR2 is SQIVND (reference sequence).

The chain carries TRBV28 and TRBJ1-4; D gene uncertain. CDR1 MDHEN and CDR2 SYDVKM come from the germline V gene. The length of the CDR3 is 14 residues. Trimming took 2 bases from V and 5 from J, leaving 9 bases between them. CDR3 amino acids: CASSLINSNEKLFF. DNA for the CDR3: TGTGCCAGCAGTTTAATTAACTCAAATGAAAAACTGTTTTTT.

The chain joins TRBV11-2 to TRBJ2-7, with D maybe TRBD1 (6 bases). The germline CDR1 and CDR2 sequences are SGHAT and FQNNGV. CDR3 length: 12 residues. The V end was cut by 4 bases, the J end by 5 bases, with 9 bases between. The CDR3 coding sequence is TGTGCCAGCAGCTCCCAGGGGAACGAGCAGTACTTC. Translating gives CASSSQGNEQYF.

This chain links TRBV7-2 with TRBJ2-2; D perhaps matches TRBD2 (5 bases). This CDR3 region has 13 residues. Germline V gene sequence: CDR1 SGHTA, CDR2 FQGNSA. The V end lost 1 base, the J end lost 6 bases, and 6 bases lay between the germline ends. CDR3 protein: CASSLERSGELFF. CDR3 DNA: TGTGCCAGCAGCTTAGAGCGGTCCGGGGAGCTGTTTTTT.

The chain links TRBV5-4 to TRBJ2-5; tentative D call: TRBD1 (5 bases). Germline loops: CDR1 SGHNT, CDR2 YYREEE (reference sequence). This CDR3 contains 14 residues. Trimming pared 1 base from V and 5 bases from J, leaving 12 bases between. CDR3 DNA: TGTGCCAGCAGCTTGCCCCAGGGTGGGGAGACCCAGTACTTC. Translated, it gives CASSLPQGGETQYF.

CDR3 in DNA: TGTGCCAGCAGCTTAGGGGACAGGGCGGATTCACCCCTCCACTTT. Residues: CASSLGDRADSPLHF. This chain links TRBV13 with TRBJ1-6; 8 bases are shared with TRBD1. The germline V gene has CDR1 PRHDT and CDR2 FYEKMQ (reference sequence). J was trimmed by 8 bases and V by 0 bases; bases with no gene match: 3. The CDR3 has 15 residues.

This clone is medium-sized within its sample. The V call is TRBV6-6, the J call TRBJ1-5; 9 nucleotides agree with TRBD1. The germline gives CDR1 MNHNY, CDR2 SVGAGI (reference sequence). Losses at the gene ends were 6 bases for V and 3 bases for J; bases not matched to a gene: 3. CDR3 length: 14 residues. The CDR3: CASRGTGFNQPQHF. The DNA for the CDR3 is TGTGCCAGCAGAGGGACAGGGTTCAATCAGCCCCAGCATTTT.

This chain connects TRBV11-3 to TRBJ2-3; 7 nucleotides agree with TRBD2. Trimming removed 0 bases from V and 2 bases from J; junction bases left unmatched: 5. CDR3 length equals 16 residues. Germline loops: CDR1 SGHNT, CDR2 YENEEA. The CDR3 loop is CASSLDKAGVTDTQYF. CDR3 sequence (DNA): TGTGCCAGCAGCTTAGATAAGGCGGGGGTCACAGATACGCAGTATTTT.

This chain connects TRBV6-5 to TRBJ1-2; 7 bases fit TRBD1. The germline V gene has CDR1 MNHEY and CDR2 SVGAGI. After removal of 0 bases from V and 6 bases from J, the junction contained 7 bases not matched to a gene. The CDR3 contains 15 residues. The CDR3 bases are TGTGCCAGCAGTTACTCGAGAACAGGGGCGGATGGCTACACCTTC. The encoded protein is CASSYSRTGADGYTF.

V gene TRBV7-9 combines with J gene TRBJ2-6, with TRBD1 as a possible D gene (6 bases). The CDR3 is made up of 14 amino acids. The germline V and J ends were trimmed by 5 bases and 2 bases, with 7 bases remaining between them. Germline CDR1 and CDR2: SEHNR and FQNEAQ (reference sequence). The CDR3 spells CASSPGAGANVLTF. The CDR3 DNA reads TGTGCCAGCAGCCCAGGGGCTGGGGCCAACGTCCTGACTTTC.